What follows are 14 T cell receptor beta chains derived from one specimen sequenced in a study of regulatory T cells in long-lasting Graves disease. The time point: newly diagnosed GD, antithyroid drugs for less than 3 months. Making the TCR library involved RNA that had been extracted from PBMCs. Both iRepertoire HTBI primers and Arm-PCR of CDR3 regions were used to build the TCR beta libraries. From the multiplex PCR reads, TCRdb called clonotypes with MiXCR, one entry per CDR3 protein. The sample shows 200,000 to 250,000 distinct CDR3 sequences, around 20% of them seen only once. The same specimen was also included in a second study, on T cells in Graves' hyperthyroidism and ophthalmopathy.

The sequencing here drew on peripheral blood mononuclear cells (PBMCs), taken at new diagnosis, from a patient treated with antithyroid drugs. These receptors came from a woman in her 30s with Graves disease.

V is TRBV27 and J is TRBJ2-2; D may be TRBD2 (6 bases). Germline V lookup: CDR1 MNHEY, CDR2 SMNVEV (reference sequence). V was pared by 7 bases and J by 2 bases, with 14 bases between. The CDR3 loop spans 15 amino acids. CDR3 in amino acids: CASIPLGGNTGELFF. Written as DNA, the CDR3 is TGTGCCAGCATCCCCTTGGGGGGAAACACCGGGGAGCTGTTTTTT.

This clonotype was seen at least ten times. This chain joins TRBV29-1 and TRBJ1-1, with 7 bases aligning to TRBD1. The CDR3 spans 14 residues. V shed 5 bases, J shed 4 bases, and the junction held 10 bases outside the gene matches. Germline CDR1 and CDR2: SQVTM and ANQGSEA. CDR3 sequence reads: CSVSTGAGGTEAFF. In DNA, the CDR3 is TGCAGCGTTTCCACAGGGGCCGGGGGCACTGAAGCTTTCTTT.

This clonotype was counted only a few times. This chain connects TRBV27 to TRBJ2-3, with 11 nucleotides matching TRBD2. Germline CDR1 MNHEY, CDR2 SMNVEV (reference sequence). V shed 5 bases, J shed 4 bases, and the junction held 5 bases outside the gene matches. The CDR3 has 15 residues. CDR3 nucleotides: TGTGCCAGCAGTGTTCTAGCGGGAGGTCCAGATACGCAGTATTTT. It yields the protein CASSVLAGGPDTQYF.

This clonotype showed up many times. The chain uses TRBV5-1 and TRBJ2-5; D gene uncertain. The CDR3 runs to 12 residues. The germline V gene has CDR1 SGHRS and CDR2 YFSETQ. V dropped 7 bases and J dropped 8 bases, with 15 bases sitting between them. CDR3 DNA sequence: TGCGCCAGCCGCTATGAATGGGCCACCCAGTACTTC. Its translation: CASRYEWATQYF.

This clonotype was seen at least ten times. The CDR3 region is CASSFWGWDQPQHF. DNA for the CDR3: TGTGCCAGCAGCTTTTGGGGTTGGGATCAGCCCCAGCATTTT. The chain recombines TRBV7-2 with TRBJ1-5, with D hard to call. CDR1 and CDR2 from the germline V gene are SGHTA and FQGNSA. Trimming stripped 3 bases from V and 5 bases from J, with 11 bases between. The CDR3 has 14 amino acids.

Ten or more counts support this clonotype. V usage is TRBV9 and J usage is TRBJ2-1; no clear D. This CDR3 has 16 residues. CDR1 and CDR2 from the germline V gene are SGDLS and YYNGEE. V was shortened by 3 bases and J by 5 bases, with 18 bases between the two germline ends. Here the CDR3 DNA reads TGTGCCAGCAGCGCTCGGGCCTCCTTTTTCGACAATGAGCAGTTCTTC. Amino acid sequence: CASSARASFFDNEQFF. Together with reference TRBV9 and TRBJ2-1, the CDR3 gives the full variable domain: DSGVTQTPKHLITATGQRVTLRCSPRSGDLSVYWYQQSLDQGLQFLIQYYNGEERAKGNILERFSAQQFPDLHSELNLSSLELGDSALYFCASSARASFFDNEQFFGPGTRLTVL.

On this clonotype: A read error is likely, as this CDR3 ends without the conserved phenylalanine or tryptophan. The V and J genes are TRBV9 and TRBJ1-4; unclear D gene. Trimming shortened V by 0 bases and J by 3 bases, and 12 bases separated the two germline ends. Germline CDR1 reads SGDLS; CDR2 reads YYNGEE. The CDR3 runs to 16 residues. The CDR3 loop reads CASSVAPMGSNEKLFL. The CDR3 DNA reads as TGTGCCAGCAGCGTAGCCCCAATGGGGTCTAATGAAAAACTGTTTTTG.

This clonotype was observed many times. The chain joins TRBV9 to TRBJ1-6; D possibly corresponds to TRBD1 (5 bases). CDR1 is SGDLS, CDR2 YYNGEE, per germline. The V end was cut by 4 bases, the J end by 10 bases, with 21 bases between. The CDR3 spans 16 residues. CDR3 bases: TGTGCCAGCAGCCCCTGGGGAGCGGCAGGGCAGTCACCCCTCCACTTT. Translation gives CASSPWGAAGQSPLHF.

The chain recombines TRBV28 with TRBJ2-3; the match to TRBD2 covers 7 bases. Germline V gene data show CDR1 as MDHEN and CDR2 as SYDVKM. The CDR3 has 16 residues. V was clipped by 2 bases and J by 5 bases; unmatched bases: 10. The CDR3 is CASSLGAGEGVDTQYF. For the CDR3, the DNA is TGTGCCAGCAGTTTAGGGGCGGGAGAAGGAGTAGATACGCAGTATTTT.

This clonotype has at least ten counts. This chain uses TRBV12-3 or TRBV12-4 with TRBJ2-7, with 8 bases aligning to TRBD1. The V segment lost 5 bases and the J segment 4 bases; nucleotides outside the gene matches: 7. The CDR3 consists of 14 residues. Here the CDR3 DNA reads TGTGCCAGCAGTCCCCGGACAGGGAGGTACGAGCAGTACTTC. Translating gives CASSPRTGRYEQYF.

This clonotype was seen at least ten times. The rearrangement joins TRBV19 to TRBJ2-1; D might be TRBD1 (6 bases). CDR1 and CDR2 from the germline V gene are LNHDA and SQIVND (reference sequence). V lost 10 bases and J 1 base, leaving 17 bases between the germline ends. The CDR3 consists of 15 residues. CDR3 in amino acids: CATKEVRGSYNEQFF. For the CDR3, the DNA is TGTGCCACTAAGGAAGTGAGGGGGTCCTACAATGAGCAGTTCTTC.

The V gene is TRBV19, the J gene TRBJ1-1; possible D gene TRBD1, 5 bases. V lost 7 bases, J lost 0 bases, and 12 bases lay in between. This CDR3 comprises 14 residues. Germline CDR1 reads LNHDA; CDR2 reads SQIVND (reference sequence). The CDR3 DNA follows: TGTGCCAGTACCTCAGGGTACCTGAACACTGAAGCTTTCTTT. It translates to CASTSGYLNTEAFF.

This clonotype was seen at least ten times. The chain uses TRBV28 and TRBJ2-7; 9 bases are a match to TRBD1. Germline CDR1 reads MDHEN; CDR2 reads SYDVKM. This CDR3 contains 18 residues. The V and J ends lost 4 bases and 2 bases, in that order; junction bases with no gene match: 15. CDR3 sequence reads: CASSSQRDRVRGTYEQYF. CDR3 coding DNA: TGTGCCAGCAGTTCACAACGGGACAGGGTGAGGGGCACCTACGAGCAGTACTTC.

This clonotype was recorded many times. The chain carries TRBV28 and TRBJ2-2; D is possibly TRBD2 (6 bases). CDR3 length equals 14 residues. The germline V gene has CDR1 MDHEN and CDR2 SYDVKM. Trimming cost V 7 bases and J 6 bases, with 15 bases left between them. CDR3 region: CASIHYSGAGELFF. The CDR3 region has the DNA TGTGCCAGCATCCATTATTCGGGGGCCGGGGAGCTGTTTTTT.